This T cell receptor beta chain was obtained from a study of T cells after yellow fever vaccination. Study at large: Some fractions had low cell numbers, and these were prepared with SMART-Seq v4 Ultra Low Input.

5'RACE template switching produced TCR cDNA carrying a universal primer site and UMIs. A single record per CDR3 protein comes from TCRdb applying MiXCR to the 5' RACE reads. Of 200,000 to 300,000 distinct CDR3 sequences in the sample, around 13% were seen once. This CDR3 is built from 17 residues. CDR1 and CDR2 (germline): MDHEN, SYDVKM. The junction had 16 bases not matched to a gene; V was cut back by 7 bases and J by 3 bases. General observations from the study: A minor fraction of clonotypes spanned both CD4 and CD8 compartments. Reappearance after the booster was seen for most primary-vaccination clones, at 95% to 96% CD4 and 75% to 90% CD8.

There are a few counts of this clonotype. Its cognate antigen is unknown. This clonotype was obtained from a man aged 25-45 years who received the YFV17D yellow fever vaccine. The specimen comprised CD4+ T cells sorted from PBMCs, sampled 45 days after the yellow fever booster vaccination. V gene TRBV28 combines with J gene TRBJ2-7; 9 bases match TRBD1. CDR3 region: CASTTVGGQGVLYEQYF. DNA for the CDR3: TGTGCCAGCACCACGGTAGGGGGACAGGGCGTTCTCTACGAGCAGTACTTC.